This T cell receptor beta chain comes out of a study of blood T cell repertoires in COVID-19. Assay: immunoSEQ multiplex PCR; the TCRdb copy retains only in-frame clones and omits some. The table lists around 300,000 clones, approximately 90% of them singletons. V dropped 1 base and J dropped 1 base, with 17 bases sitting between them. This CDR3 contains 18 residues. Germline V lookup: CDR1 SGHNT, CDR2 YENEEA. The TCR comes from a woman aged 25 to 39 with COVID-19, enrolled during active disease. Sequenced sample: peripheral blood. The chain uses TRBV11-3 and TRBJ1-5; D remains unclear. The CDR3 reads CASSLVPCPGLSNQPQHF. The CDR3 region has the DNA TGTGCCAGCAGCTTAGTCCCCTGTCCGGGTTTAAGCAATCAGCCCCAGCATTTT. The whole variable domain, filled in from reference TRBV11-3 and TRBJ1-5, reads EAGVVQSPRYKIIEKKQPVAFWCNPISGHNTLYWYLQNLGQGPELLIRYENEEAVDDSQLPKDRFSAERLKGVDSTLKIQPAELGDSAVYLCASSLVPCPGLSNQPQHFGDGTRLSIL.